Listed here are 11 T cell receptor beta chains from one sample, sequenced in a study of cytomegalovirus exposure and HLA in healthy donors. Assay used: immunoSEQ multiplex PCR; TCRdb lists only in-frame clones, some missing. This sample carries about 82,000 clones, around 92% of them seen once, and the ten largest clones take about 0.68%. The specimen was PBMCs. The receptor source for this set is a man aged 18 to 29 in good health and CMV-seronegative.

The V and J genes are TRBV6-1 and TRBJ1-2; 8 positions match TRBD1. The CDR3 is made up of 11 amino acids. The V segment lost 6 bases and the J segment 10 bases; nucleotides outside the gene matches: 4. CDR1 MNHNS and CDR2 SASEGT come from the germline V gene. CDR3 protein: CASRGTGYYTF. The CDR3 nucleotides are TGTGCCAGCAGGGGGACAGGCTACTACACCTTC.

This rearrangement joins TRBV6-5 to TRBJ2-1; D is undetermined. The germline V gene encodes CDR1 MNHEY and CDR2 SVGAGI. The CDR3 covers 10 residues. V shed 7 bases and J shed 8 bases, with 6 bases lying between them. The CDR3 DNA reads TGTGCCAGCATGTTATATGAGCAGTTCTTC. Translated, it gives CASMLYEQFF.

The chain carries TRBV10-1 and TRBJ1-1; D gene ambiguous. The CDR3 is 14 amino acids. Per germline, CDR1 WNHNN and CDR2 SYGVQD (reference sequence). Trimming took 1 base from V and 5 from J, leaving 11 bases between them. CDR3 amino acids: CASSEFTGSTEAFF. The CDR3, as DNA: TGCGCCAGCAGTGAGTTTACCGGGTCTACTGAAGCTTTCTTT.

The rearrangement joins TRBV6-5 to TRBJ1-1; maybe TRBD1 (5 bases). This CDR3 is 14 amino acids long. Between the trimmed V and J ends, which lost 2 bases and 4 bases, there was a span of 11 bases. Germline values: CDR1 MNHEY, CDR2 SVGAGI. The CDR3 protein is CASSYSPGSTEAFF. The DNA of the CDR3 is TGTGCCAGCAGTTACAGTCCAGGGTCCACTGAAGCTTTCTTT.

This chain links TRBV6-5 with TRBJ2-7; D unresolved. With 0 bases removed from V and 6 bases from J, the gap between germline ends came to 12 bases. This CDR3 spans 14 amino acids. Germline lookup yields CDR1 MNHEY and CDR2 SVGAGI. The CDR3 loop is CASSYSGPPSEQYF. The CDR3 nucleotides are TGTGCCAGCAGTTACTCCGGCCCCCCTAGCGAGCAGTACTTC.

A few counts support this clone. J is TRBJ2-1 and V is TRBV5-3, with 8 nucleotides matching TRBD1. TRBV5-3 is flagged as an ORF with uncertain function. The J segment lost 0 bases and the V segment lost 4 bases, leaving 0 bases of the junction unmatched. The CDR3 has 14 amino acids. The CDR3 loop reads CARSTGGSYNEQFF. The CDR3 DNA sequence: TGTGCCAGAAGCACAGGGGGCTCCTACAATGAGCAGTTCTTC.

This chain uses TRBV4-1 with TRBJ2-7; D is unresolved. The V and J ends lost 0 bases and 2 bases respectively, with 17 bases between them. Germline CDR1 is MGHRA and CDR2 is YSYEKL. The CDR3 loop spans 17 amino acids. CDR3 coding DNA: TGCGCCAGCAGCCAAGATCGTTCGTGGCAGGCCACCTACGAGCAGTACTTC. Residues: CASSQDRSWQATYEQYF.

V is TRBV6-4 and J is TRBJ2-3; 9 bases map to TRBD1. The germline V gene has CDR1 MRHNA and CDR2 SNTAGT. J lost 2 bases, V lost 5 bases, and 8 bases had no gene match. The CDR3 runs to 16 residues. The CDR3 reads CASSSTGGEITDTQYF. CDR3 nucleotides: TGTGCCAGCAGTTCTACAGGGGGCGAGATCACAGATACGCAGTATTTT.

This sequence joins TRBV27 and TRBJ2-7, with D possibly matching TRBD2 (6 bases). The CDR3 contains 13 residues. In germline, CDR1 is MNHEY, CDR2 SMNVEV (reference sequence). Trimming took 2 bases from V and 6 from J, leaving 11 bases between them. The CDR3 nucleotides read TGTGCCAGCAGTTTAATAAGCGGGCTCGAGCAGTACTTC. Protein sequence: CASSLISGLEQYF.

The V call is TRBV30, the J call TRBJ2-2, with 7 bases lining up with TRBD1. This CDR3 has 15 amino acids. The germline V gene has CDR1 GTSNPN and CDR2 SVGIG (reference sequence). With V trimmed by 3 bases and J by 7 bases, 11 bases remained unmatched. For the CDR3, the DNA is TGTGCCTGGAGAAAGGGACAGTCCCCATACGGGGAGCTGTTTTTT. Amino acids: CAWRKGQSPYGELFF.

The rearrangement uses TRBV11-2 and TRBJ2-7; D remains unclear. V shed 2 bases and J shed 1 base, with 6 bases lying between them. CDR3 length equals 13 residues. CDR1 and CDR2 from the germline V gene are SGHAT and FQNNGV. CDR3 sequence (DNA): TGTGCCAGCAGCTTAACCGAGTCCTACGAGCAGTACTTC. Its protein is CASSLTESYEQYF.